Described below is a single T cell receptor beta chain sequence and its context. Its antigen is not identified. The assay was immunoSEQ multiplex PCR, and TCRdb's table has in-frame clones only and misses some. Found here are about 69,000 clones, around four fifths of them singletons; the top ten hold roughly 2.4%. This entry is derived from a study of OX40 agonist ivuxolimab in advanced cancers. On the study more broadly: Eligibility rules accepted prior anti-PD-1, anti-PD-L1 or anti-CTLA-4 therapy, and around 44% had some.

Trimming pared 0 bases from V and 5 bases from J, leaving 11 bases between. The germline gives CDR1 MNHNY, CDR2 SVGAGI (reference sequence). The CDR3 runs to 14 residues. The study's findings and limits: Doses of 0.1 to 3.0 mg/kg were accompanied by clonal expansion of CD4+ and CD8+ blood T cells by week 6.

The material sequenced was CD4+ or CD8+ T cells sorted from blood, taken in a trial of the OX40 agonist ivuxolimab. This rearrangement joins TRBV6-6 to TRBJ2-7; the D gene is possibly TRBD1 (5 bases). The receptor was isolated from an adult with an advanced solid tumor such as melanoma, head and neck, liver or kidney cancer. The CDR3 reads CASSYSRQLHEQYF. In nucleotides, the CDR3 is TGTGCCAGCAGTTACTCGAGACAGTTACACGAGCAGTACTTC.